This is a list of T cell receptor beta chains from one sample in a study of cytotoxic CD8 clonotypes in ibrutinib-treated CLL. TCRdb keeps only in-frame clones here, not all; method: immunoSEQ multiplex PCR. The data contain about 5,500 clones, 65% to 70% of them singletons. Sequencing was performed on PBMCs, taken before ibrutinib treatment. These receptors came from a human donor with chronic lymphocytic leukemia. Each CDR3 is given with its conserved first and last residue. D genes are given only for firm matches. Some rows have no size entry. The others give once, few or many, or a class for an expanded clone.

D gene,V gene,J gene,clone size,CDR3 protein,CDR3 DNA
-,TRBV9,TRBJ2-7,large,CASSPDTGTRNEQYF,TGTGCCAGCAGCCCCGACACCGGGACGAGAAACGAGCAGTACTTC
-,TRBV19,TRBJ1-1,few,CASTTWRGNTEAFF,TGTGCCAGTACCACTTGGAGGGGGAACACTGAAGCTTTCTTT
-,TRBV21-1,TRBJ1-1,-,CASSKGPGTEAFF,TGTGCCAGCAGCAAAGGGCCTGGAACTGAAGCTTTCTTT
-,TRBV7-9,TRBJ2-2,few,CASKTGELFF,TGTGCCAGTAAGACCGGGGAGCTGTTTTTT
-,TRBV7-8,TRBJ2-3,-,CASSPPGLSTDTQYF,TGTGCCAGCAGCCCCCCCGGACTGAGCACAGATACGCAGTATTTT
TRBD1,TRBV5-4,TRBJ1-4,-,CASSIRQGPNEKLFF,TGTGCCAGCAGCATCAGACAGGGGCCTAATGAAAAACTGTTTTTT
-,TRBV28,TRBJ1-2,-,CASSPQNREGGYTF,TGTGCCAGCAGTCCCCAGAACAGGGAGGGCGGCTACACCTTC
TRBD2,TRBV5-6,TRBJ2-7,-,CASTESGGTYEQYF,TGTGCCAGCACCGAAAGCGGGGGTACCTACGAGCAGTACTTC
-,TRBV19,TRBJ1-5,-,CAADLGHSTSNQPQHF,TGTGCCGCCGATCTGGGACATAGTACTAGCAATCAGCCCCAGCATTTT
TRBD1,TRBV7-9,TRBJ2-6,-,CASSLAPGQGSGANVLTF,TGTGCCAGCAGCTTAGCACCGGGACAGGGCTCTGGGGCCAACGTCCTGACTTTC
-,TRBV5-1,TRBJ1-2,few,CASSNVGINYGYTF,TGCGCCAGCAGTAACGTGGGAATTAACTATGGCTACACCTTC
-,TRBV2,TRBJ1-2,-,CASSGTGGDGYTF,TGTGCCAGCAGTGGGACGGGCGGGGACGGCTACACCTTC
TRBD1,TRBV19,TRBJ1-5,-,CASRPLPGQGRQPQHF,TGTGCCAGTAGGCCCCTCCCGGGACAGGGCCGTCAGCCCCAGCATTTT
TRBD2,TRBV12-5,TRBJ2-3,once,CASGLPTTSGGPDTQYF,TGTGCTAGTGGTTTGCCCACTACTAGCGGGGGGCCAGATACGCAGTATTTT
-,TRBV29-1,TRBJ2-5,-,CSVRGGGQETQYF,TGCAGCGTGCGCGGTGGAGGGCAAGAGACCCAGTACTTC